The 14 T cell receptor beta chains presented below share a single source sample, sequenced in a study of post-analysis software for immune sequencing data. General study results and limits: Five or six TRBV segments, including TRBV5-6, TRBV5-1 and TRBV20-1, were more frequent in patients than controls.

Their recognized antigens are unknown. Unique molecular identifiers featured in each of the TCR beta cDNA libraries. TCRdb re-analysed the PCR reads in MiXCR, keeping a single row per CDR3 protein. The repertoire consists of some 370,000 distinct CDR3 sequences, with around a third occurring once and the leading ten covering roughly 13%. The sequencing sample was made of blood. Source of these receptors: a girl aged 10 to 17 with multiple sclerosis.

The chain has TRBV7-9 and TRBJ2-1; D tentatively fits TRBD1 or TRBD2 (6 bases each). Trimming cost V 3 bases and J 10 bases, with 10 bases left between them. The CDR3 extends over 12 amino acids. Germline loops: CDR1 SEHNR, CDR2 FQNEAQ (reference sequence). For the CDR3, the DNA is TGTGCCAGCAGCTTCGGCGGGACAGAGCAGTTCTTC. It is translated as CASSFGGTEQFF.

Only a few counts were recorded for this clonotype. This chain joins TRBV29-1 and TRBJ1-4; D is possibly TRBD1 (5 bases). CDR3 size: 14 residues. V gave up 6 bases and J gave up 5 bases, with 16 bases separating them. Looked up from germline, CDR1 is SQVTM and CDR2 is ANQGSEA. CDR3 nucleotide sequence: TGCAGCGTGGGACGGACTGGCCAAAATGAAAAACTGTTTTTT. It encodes CSVGRTGQNEKLFF.

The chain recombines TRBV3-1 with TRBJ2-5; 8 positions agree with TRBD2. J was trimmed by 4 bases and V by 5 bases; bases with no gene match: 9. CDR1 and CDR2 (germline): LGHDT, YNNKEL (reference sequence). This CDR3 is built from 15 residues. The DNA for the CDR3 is TGTGCCAGCAGCGACGGACTAGCAACAGGAGAGACCCAGTACTTC. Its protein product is CASSDGLATGETQYF.

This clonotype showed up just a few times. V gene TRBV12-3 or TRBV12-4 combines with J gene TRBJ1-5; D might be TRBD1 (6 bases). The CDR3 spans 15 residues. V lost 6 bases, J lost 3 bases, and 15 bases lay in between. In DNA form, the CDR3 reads TGTGCCAGCAGCTCCTCCTACAGGGCCAATCAGCCCCAGCATTTT. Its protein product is CASSSSYRANQPQHF.

CDR3 nucleotide sequence: TGCGCCAGCAGCATCGGGACAGGGGGCTACGAGCAGTACTTC. Encoded protein: CASSIGTGGYEQYF. The rearrangement joins TRBV5-1 to TRBJ2-7, with 11 bases fitting TRBD1. V lost 4 bases to trimming and J lost 3 bases; unmatched junction nucleotides: 3. Germline assignment: CDR1 SGHRS and CDR2 YFSETQ. The length of the CDR3 is 14 residues. Full variable domain (outside the CDR3, taken from reference TRBV5-1 and TRBJ2-7): KAGVTQTPRYLIKTRGQQVTLSCSPISGHRSVSWYQQTPGQGLQFLFEYFSETQRNKGNFPGRFSGRQFSNSRSEMNVSTLELGDSALYLCASSIGTGGYEQYFGPGTRLTVT.

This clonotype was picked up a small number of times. CDR3 sequence: CASSFSASYEQYF. In nucleotides, the CDR3 is TGTGCCAGCAGCTTCTCGGCATCCTACGAGCAGTACTTC. The chain links TRBV11-2 to TRBJ2-7; no clear D gene. V was shortened by 3 bases and J by 1 base, with 7 bases between the two germline ends. The CDR3 runs 13 residues. Germline V gene lookup returns CDR1 SGHAT and CDR2 FQNNGV.

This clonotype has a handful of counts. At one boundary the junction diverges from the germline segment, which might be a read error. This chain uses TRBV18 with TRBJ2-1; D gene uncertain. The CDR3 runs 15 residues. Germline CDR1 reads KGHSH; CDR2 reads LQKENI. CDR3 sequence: CASSPSLVILGEQFF. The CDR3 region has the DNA TGTGCCAGTTCACCAAGCTTAGTAATTCTGGGTGAGCAGTTCTTC.

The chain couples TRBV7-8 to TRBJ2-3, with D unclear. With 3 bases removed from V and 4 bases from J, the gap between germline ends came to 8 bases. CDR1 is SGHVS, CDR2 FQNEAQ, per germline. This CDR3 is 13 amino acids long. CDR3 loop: CASSLDLADTQYF. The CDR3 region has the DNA TGTGCCAGCAGCTTGGATCTGGCAGATACGCAGTATTTT.

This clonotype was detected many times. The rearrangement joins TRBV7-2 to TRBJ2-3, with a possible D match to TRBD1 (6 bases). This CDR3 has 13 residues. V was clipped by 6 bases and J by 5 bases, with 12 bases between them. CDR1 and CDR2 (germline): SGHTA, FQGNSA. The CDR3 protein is CASSLGAGDTQYF. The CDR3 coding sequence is TGTGCCAGCAGTTTGGGGGCGGGAGATACGCAGTATTTT.

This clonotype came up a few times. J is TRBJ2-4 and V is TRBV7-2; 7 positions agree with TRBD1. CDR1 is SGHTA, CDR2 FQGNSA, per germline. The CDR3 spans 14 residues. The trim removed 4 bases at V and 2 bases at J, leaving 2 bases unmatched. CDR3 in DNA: TGTGCCAGCAGCTCCAGGGGGACCAAAAACATTCAGTACTTC. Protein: CASSSRGTKNIQYF. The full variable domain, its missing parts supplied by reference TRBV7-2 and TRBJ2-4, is GAGVSQSPSNKVTEKGKDVELRCDPISGHTALYWYRQSLGQGLEFLIYFQGNSAPDKSGLPSDRFSAERTGGSVSTLTIQRTQQEDSAVYLCASSSRGTKNIQYFGAGTRLSVL.

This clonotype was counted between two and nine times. The CDR3 DNA reads as TGTGCCAGCAGGTCCTTGGGCGGCGGGGTTACAGATACGCAGTATTTT. It translates to CASRSLGGGVTDTQYF. The chain is built from TRBV28 and TRBJ2-3; weak D call: TRBD2 (6 bases). The V end was cut by 6 bases, the J end by 3 bases, with 19 bases between. CDR1 and CDR2 (germline): MDHEN, SYDVKM. The CDR3 is 16 residues long.

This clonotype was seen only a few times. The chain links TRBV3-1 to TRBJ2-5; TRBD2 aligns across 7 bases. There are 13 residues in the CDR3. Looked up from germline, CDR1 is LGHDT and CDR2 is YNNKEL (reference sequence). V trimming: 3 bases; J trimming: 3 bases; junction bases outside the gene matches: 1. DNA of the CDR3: TGTGCCAGCAGCCACCGGGGGGAAGAGACCCAGTACTTC. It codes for CASSHRGEETQYF.

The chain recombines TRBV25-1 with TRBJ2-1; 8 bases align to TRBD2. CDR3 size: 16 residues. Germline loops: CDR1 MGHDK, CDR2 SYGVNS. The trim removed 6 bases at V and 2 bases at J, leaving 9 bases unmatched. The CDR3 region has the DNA TGTGCCAGCAGCACGGGGGGGACATTAGCCTACAATGAGCAGTTCTTC. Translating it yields CASSTGGTLAYNEQFF.

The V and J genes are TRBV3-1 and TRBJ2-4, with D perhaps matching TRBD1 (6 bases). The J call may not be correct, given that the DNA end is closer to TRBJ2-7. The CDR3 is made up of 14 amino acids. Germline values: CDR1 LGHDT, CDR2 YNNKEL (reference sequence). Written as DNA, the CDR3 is TGTGCCAGCAGCGACCCGACAGGAACCTACGAGCAGTACTTC. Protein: CASSDPTGTYEQYF.